This T cell receptor beta chain is drawn from a study of blood T cell repertoires in COVID-19. In the study overall: The United States, Italy and Spain provided the acute and convalescent COVID-19 samples.

As processed by the authors: Amplification with reference gene primers provided the estimates of nucleated cell counts. Clones were read by immunoSEQ multiplex PCR, and TCRdb kept only the in-frame ones, dropping some. V, J and clone size derive from that table, while D and trimming were established from the DNA sequence. Of about 200,000 clones listed, around 81% are singletons. Trimming took 5 bases from V and 4 from J, leaving 8 bases between them. CDR3 length equals 12 residues. Per the germline V gene, CDR1 is MNHEY and CDR2 is SVGAGI. The chain recombines TRBV6-5 with TRBJ1-1; no reliable D call. This receptor was identified in a woman in her 70s with acute or convalescent COVID-19. The sequenced sample consisted of peripheral blood. The CDR3 DNA reads as TGTGCCAGCAGTCCCCCGGGCACTGAAGCTTTCTTT. Translating gives CASSPPGTEAFF.